A single sample is the source of the 17 T cell receptor beta chains below, sequenced in a study of cytomegalovirus exposure and HLA in healthy donors. PCR amplification relied on 60 Vbeta primers (plus 13 Jbeta primers). TCRdb keeps only in-frame clones here, not all; method: immunoSEQ multiplex PCR. The repertoire has roughly 250,000 clones, 70% to 90% of them found once; the top ten carry 2% to 2.5%. The sequencing input was PBMCs. All receptors come from a middle-aged woman in good health and CMV-seropositive.

The chain joins TRBV6-5 to TRBJ2-2, with 10 bases that match TRBD1. Germline CDR1 MNHEY, CDR2 SVGAGI. After removal of 6 bases from V and 4 bases from J, the junction contained 5 bases not matched to a gene. The CDR3 has 15 residues. In nucleotides, the CDR3 is TGTGCCAGCAGATCCCGGGACAGGGGCACCGGGGAGCTGTTTTTT. Encoded protein: CASRSRDRGTGELFF.

The genes are TRBV5-1 and TRBJ2-1; tentatively, D is TRBD1 (6 bases). There are 16 residues in the CDR3. In germline, CDR1 is SGHRS, CDR2 YFSETQ. Between the trimmed V and J ends, which lost 0 bases and 7 bases, there was a span of 17 bases. The CDR3 nucleotides read TGCGCCAGCAGCTTGGGGGGGCAGGGGCGATTTAATGAGCAGTTCTTC. As protein: CASSLGGQGRFNEQFF.

V is TRBV19 and J is TRBJ2-1; possible D gene TRBD2, 5 bases. Germline V CDR1 and CDR2: LNHDA, SQIVND (reference sequence). V was pared by 3 bases and J by 8 bases, with 8 bases between. The CDR3 extends over 12 amino acids. CDR3 sequence (DNA): TGTGCCAGTAGTATGCCCGGGGATGAGCAGTTCTTC. Translation gives CASSMPGDEQFF.

V usage is TRBV30 and J usage is TRBJ1-5; D gene unclear. The CDR3 is made up of 14 amino acids. Trimming took off 0 bases at V and 6 bases at J, with 12 bases between the two ends. Germline CDR1 GTSNPN, CDR2 SVGIG (reference sequence). CDR3 DNA sequence: TGTGCCTGGAGTGTACGTGGGTCGGGTCAGCCCCAGCATTTT. This codes for CAWSVRGSGQPQHF.

The CDR3 spells CASSSGNLDEQYF. As DNA, the CDR3 is TGTGCCAGCAGCAGCGGGAATTTGGACGAGCAGTACTTC. The V call is TRBV4-2, the J call TRBJ2-7; 7 bases agree with TRBD2. The junction had 6 bases not matched to a gene; V was cut back by 5 bases and J by 5 bases. The CDR3 is 13 amino acids. Per the germline V gene, CDR1 is LGHNA and CDR2 is YNFKEQ.

The chain has TRBV18 and TRBJ2-1, with 9 nucleotides matching TRBD2. This CDR3 has 13 amino acids. V gave up 4 bases and J gave up 7 bases; unmatched junction bases: 2. The V gene's germline CDR1 is KGHSH and CDR2 LQKENI. The CDR3 coding sequence is TGTGCCAGCTCACGTAGCGGGAGTAATGAGCAGTTCTTC. Translation: CASSRSGSNEQFF.

This chain joins TRBV4-3 and TRBJ1-3; a weak D match, TRBD1 (6 bases). The CDR3 contains 17 residues. Trimming stripped 2 bases from V and 0 bases from J, with 14 bases between. From germline, CDR1 is LGHNA and CDR2 YSLEER. In DNA, the CDR3 is TGCGCCAGCAGCCAATCCCACAGGGCCGCCTCTGGAAACACCATATATTTT. Its protein is CASSQSHRAASGNTIYF.

This clone was observed a handful of times. The chain uses TRBV5-1 and TRBJ2-7; 7 bases fit TRBD1. This CDR3 has 14 amino acids. The germline V gene encodes CDR1 SGHRS and CDR2 YFSETQ. Germline trimming cut 5 bases from V and 6 bases from J; bases unmatched to any gene: 11. CDR3 bases: TGCGCCAGCAGACAGGGCAGGGGGACGGGCGAGCAGTACTTC. It codes for CASRQGRGTGEQYF.

V and J are TRBV10-3 and TRBJ1-1; 12 positions agree with TRBD1. After removal of 10 bases from V and 5 bases from J, the junction contained 8 bases not matched to a gene. The CDR3 loop spans 14 amino acids. Germline V gene data show CDR1 as ENHRY and CDR2 as SYGVKD. CDR3 protein: CATGGQGAWTEAFF. The DNA for the CDR3 is TGTGCCACCGGGGGACAGGGGGCTTGGACTGAAGCTTTCTTT.

This chain connects TRBV7-2 to TRBJ2-7; 7 nucleotides line up with TRBD2. V lost 5 bases to trimming and J lost 3 bases; unmatched junction nucleotides: 7. Germline CDR1 is SGHTA and CDR2 is FQGNSA. The CDR3 runs 14 residues. The CDR3 sequence: CASSRDRGDYEQYF. CDR3 in DNA: TGTGCCAGCAGCCGGGACCGGGGGGACTACGAGCAGTACTTC.

This chain connects TRBV12-5 to TRBJ1-1, with 7 nucleotides matching TRBD1. With V trimmed by 2 bases and J by 0 bases, 9 bases remained unmatched. CDR3 size: 17 residues. Germline V gene sequence: CDR1 LGHNT, CDR2 FRNRAP. CDR3 bases: TGTGCTAGTGGTTTGTCCGGGACAGAGAACCTGAACACTGAAGCTTTCTTT. It yields the protein CASGLSGTENLNTEAFF. Combining the CDR3 with reference TRBV12-5 and TRBJ1-1 gives the whole variable domain DARVTQTPRHKVTEMGQEVTMRCQPILGHNTVFWYRQTMMQGLELLAYFRNRAPLDDSGMPKDRFSAEMPDATLATLKIQPSEPRDSAVYFCASGLSGTENLNTEAFFGQGTRLTVV.

The count of this clone is one. This chain connects TRBV27 to TRBJ2-1, with a possible D match to TRBD2 (7 bases). Germline values: CDR1 MNHEY, CDR2 SMNVEV (reference sequence). Trimming removed 2 bases from V and 2 bases from J, with 13 bases in between. The CDR3 sequence is 16 residues long. CDR3 sequence: CASSLGWEGAYNEQFF. As DNA, the CDR3 is TGTGCCAGCAGTTTAGGGTGGGAGGGGGCCTACAATGAGCAGTTCTTC.

The chain recombines TRBV29-1 with TRBJ1-1, with a possible D match to TRBD1 (5 bases). V gave up 4 bases and J gave up 1 base, with 13 bases separating them. The CDR3 totals 14 residues. Germline CDR1 is SQVTM and CDR2 is ANQGSEA. This chain's CDR3 is CSVVRGDGNTEAFF. The CDR3 nucleotides are TGCAGCGTTGTCCGCGGGGACGGGAACACTGAAGCTTTCTTT. Combining the CDR3 with reference TRBV29-1 and TRBJ1-1 gives the whole variable domain SAVISQKPSRDICQRGTSLTIQCQVDSQVTMMFWYRQQPGQSLTLIATANQGSEATYESGFVIDKFPISRPNLTFSTLTVSNMSPEDSSIYLCSVVRGDGNTEAFFGQGTRLTVV.

This clone was counted a few times. The CDR3 nucleotides are TGTGCCAGCAGCTCTCCCAAAGGCGGGCCTAACACCGGGGAGCTGTTTTTT. Encoded protein: CASSSPKGGPNTGELFF. The chain combines TRBV9 with TRBJ2-2; D perhaps matches TRBD2 (5 bases). The V end was cut by 4 bases, the J end by 2 bases, with 18 bases between. The CDR3 totals 17 residues. The V gene's germline CDR1 is SGDLS and CDR2 YYNGEE.

The chain combines TRBV14 with TRBJ1-1, with D hard to call. The CDR3 is 13 residues long. Trimming removed 0 bases at V and 8 bases at J, with 10 bases between. Germline lookup yields CDR1 SGHDN and CDR2 FVKESK. The CDR3 here is CASSQDWRGEAFF. For the CDR3, the DNA is TGTGCCAGCAGCCAAGACTGGCGGGGAGAAGCTTTCTTT.

The V gene is TRBV11-2, the J gene TRBJ2-4; 13 bases are shared with TRBD2. With V trimmed by 4 bases and J by 3 bases, 9 bases remained unmatched. Germline V lookup: CDR1 SGHAT, CDR2 FQNNGV. The CDR3 covers 18 residues. The CDR3 DNA sequence: TGTGCCAGCAGCTCAATTGGACTAGCGGGAGATGTCAAAAACATTCAGTACTTC. Its translation: CASSSIGLAGDVKNIQYF.

The chain employs TRBV27 and TRBJ1-1; D is perhaps TRBD1 (6 bases). Trimming pared 3 bases from V and 1 base from J, leaving 12 bases between. The CDR3 sequence is 15 residues long. Germline V lookup: CDR1 MNHEY, CDR2 SMNVEV (reference sequence). The CDR3 region has the DNA TGTGCCAGCAGTTTGTTAGGGACACCGAACACTGAAGCTTTCTTT. Protein sequence: CASSLLGTPNTEAFF.